The clone carrying this T cell receptor beta chain was found a few times. Being one base from a much bigger clone, this may be a read error. The data are from a study of tumor-infiltrating lymphocytes in primary liver carcinoma. The study co-extracted DNA and RNA from approximately 20-30 mg of unsorted bulk tissue. The patients had histopathologically diagnosed primary liver carcinoma, and their disease was treated by surgical resection. The sampling covered five separate regions of each tumor. Total RNA (approximately 0.5 ug) served as template for TCR beta cDNA synthesis primed by a constant-region primer. Three nested multiplex PCR rounds, a slightly modified ARM-PCR, produced the libraries for TCR beta. TRBV1-TRBV30 forward primers paired with a C-beta reverse primer were used in the first two PCR rounds, which ran approximately 10 cycles each. TCRdb passed the multiplex PCR reads through MiXCR, listing each CDR3 protein once. Of around 80,000 distinct CDR3 sequences in the sample, 55% to 85% were seen once.

There are 13 residues in the CDR3. The germline V gene encodes CDR1 MDHEN and CDR2 SYDVKM. The receptor was isolated from a man in his forties or fifties with primary liver carcinoma and hepatitis B virus infection. The chain employs TRBV28 and TRBJ1-4; D is unclear. Specimen: liver tumor tissue from sampling region 1. The subset: tumor region T1, superior pole. CDR3 sequence reads: CASSPATSEKLFF. CDR3 sequence (DNA): TGTGCCAGCAGCCCCGCAACTAGTGAAAAACTGTTTTTT.